This is a list of T cell receptor beta chains from one sample in a study of shared clonotypes between healthy human individuals. TCRdb's table, derived via immunoSEQ multiplex PCR, lists solely in-frame clones and lacks some. The sample yields around 2,000,000 clones, approximately 95% seen once. The sequencing sample was made of naive CD4+ T cells sorted from blood. Every receptor here comes from a young man in good health. CDR3s include the opening cysteine and the closing phenylalanine or tryptophan. A D gene is named only where the DNA matches it firmly. Clone size is stated in some rows and not others, as once, few, many or a class when expanded.

cdr3_aa	cdr3_nt	d_call	v_call	j_call	clone_size
CASSFQLAAGELFF	TGTGCCAGCAGCTTTCAACTAGCTGCCGGGGAGCTGTTTTTT	.	TRBV27	TRBJ2-2	.
CAISESRGNEQFF	TGTGCCATCAGTGAGTCTCGGGGGAATGAGCAGTTCTTC	.	TRBV10-3	TRBJ2-1	.
CAWSLAGRGEQYF	TGTGCCTGGAGTCTGGCGGGAAGGGGCGAGCAGTACTTC	.	TRBV30	TRBJ2-7	.
CASSLDRSSGGLGSEQFF	TGTGCCAGCAGCTTAGACCGAAGTAGCGGGGGTTTAGGAAGTGAGCAGTTCTTC	TRBD2	TRBV11-3	TRBJ2-1	.
CASSIDKGTEAFF	TGTGCTAGCAGCATTGACAAGGGCACTGAAGCTTTCTTT	.	TRBV7-7	TRBJ1-1	once
CASSFTPDTEAFF	TGTGCCAGCAGCTTTACACCCGACACTGAAGCTTTCTTT	.	TRBV7-9	TRBJ1-1	.
CASSSPGQGSNEKLFF	TGTGCCAGCAGTTCGCCGGGACAGGGTTCTAATGAAAAACTGTTTTTT	TRBD1	TRBV28	TRBJ1-4	.
CASSLPLGQRGYTF	TGTGCCAGCAGTTTACCCCTCGGGCAGCGCGGCTACACCTTC	.	TRBV28	TRBJ1-2	.
CARGHGEKLFF	TGTGCCCGGGGTCATGGTGAAAAACTGTTTTTT	.	TRBV30	TRBJ1-4	.
CASSKELAVAEQYF	TGTGCCAGCAGCAAAGAACTAGCGGTGGCCGAGCAGTACTTC	TRBD2	TRBV11-2	TRBJ2-7	.
CASSPRGESLEQYF	TGTGCCAGCAGCCCCCGGGGAGAAAGCCTCGAGCAGTACTTC	.	TRBV6-1	TRBJ2-7	.
CASSIWTDNYGYTF	TGTGCCAGCAGCATCTGGACGGACAACTATGGCTACACCTTC	.	TRBV5-8	TRBJ1-2	.
CASSFRFRGYEQYF	TGTGCCAGCAGTTTCAGGTTTCGGGGCTACGAGCAGTACTTC	.	TRBV27	TRBJ2-7	.
CASSDRTSGGEQYF	TGCGCCAGCAGCGACCGGACTAGCGGGGGGGAGCAGTACTTC	TRBD2	TRBV5-1	TRBJ2-7	.
CASSGVFYEQYF	TGTGCCAGCAGTGGGGTCTTCTACGAGCAGTACTTC	.	TRBV2	TRBJ2-7	.
CASSWLQASGNTIYF	TGTGCCAGCAGCTGGCTACAGGCTTCTGGAAACACCATATATTTT	.	TRBV11-2	TRBJ1-3	.
CASRRQGKYEQYF	TGTGCCAGCAGGAGACAGGGAAAATACGAGCAGTACTTC	TRBD1	TRBV2	TRBJ2-7	once
CASSFGVQGNTEAFF	TGTGCCAGCAGCTTCGGCGTACAGGGGAACACTGAAGCTTTCTTT	.	TRBV5-8	TRBJ1-1	.
CASSQDAQGNQPQHF	TGCGCCAGCAGCCAAGATGCACAGGGGAATCAGCCCCAGCATTTT	TRBD1	TRBV4-3	TRBJ1-5	.
CASSSRGASTGELFF	TGTGCCAGCAGTTCCCGGGGAGCGTCCACCGGGGAGCTGTTTTTT	.	TRBV27	TRBJ2-2	.
CASSLAGTGSYEQYF	TGTGCCAGCAGCTTAGCGGGGACAGGGTCCTACGAGCAGTACTTC	TRBD1	TRBV7-8	TRBJ2-7	.
CASLLIGGGPRGTDTQYF	TGTGCCAGCTTACTGATTGGGGGAGGCCCACGAGGGACAGATACGCAGTATTTT	.	TRBV2	TRBJ2-3	.
CASIAGYQETQYF	TGTGCCAGCATAGCCGGATACCAAGAGACCCAGTACTTC	.	TRBV7-9	TRBJ2-5	.
CASSWGQGPQYF	TGTGCCAGCAGCTGGGGACAGGGGCCGCAGTATTTT	TRBD1	TRBV11-3	TRBJ2-3	.
CASSGGTLRGSGYTF	TGTGCCAGTAGTGGTGGGACACTCCGCGGAAGTGGCTACACCTTC	.	TRBV19	TRBJ1-2	few
CASSLEGAGGYTF	TGCGCCAGCAGCTTAGAGGGGGCAGGTGGCTACACCTTC	TRBD1	TRBV5-1	TRBJ1-2	.
CASRNSGGNTGELFF	TGTGCCAGCAGAAATAGCGGGGGTAACACCGGGGAGCTGTTTTTT	TRBD2	TRBV7-2	TRBJ2-2	.
CASSPGQKTDTQYF	TGTGCCAGCAGCCCGGGACAGAAGACAGATACGCAGTATTTT	TRBD1	TRBV7-2	TRBJ2-3	.
CSVEDLKKLYRDKSNYGYTF	TGCAGCGTTGAAGACCTAAAGAAGTTGTATAGAGACAAATCTAACTATGGCTACACCTTC	.	TRBV29-1	TRBJ1-2	.
CASSTAGEQYF	TGTGCCAGCAGCACTGCCGGGGAGCAGTACTTC	.	TRBV5-4	TRBJ2-7	.
CASSPRGTGELFF	TGTGCCAGCTCCCCGAGGGGCACCGGGGAGCTGTTTTTT	.	TRBV6-1	TRBJ2-2	.
CASSPPNAGGQQETQYF	TGTGCCAGCTCACCACCGAACGCTGGGGGACAGCAAGAGACCCAGTACTTC	TRBD1	TRBV18	TRBJ2-5	.
CASSPTGNTIYF	TGTGCCAGCAGTCCCACTGGAAACACCATATATTTT	.	TRBV25-1	TRBJ1-3	.
CASSLGRWGGADTQYF	TGTGCCAGCAGCTTAGGCCGGTGGGGGGGAGCAGATACGCAGTATTTT	TRBD2	TRBV11-3	TRBJ2-3	once
CASSPSAYEQYF	TGTGCCAGCAGCCCCTCGGCGTACGAGCAGTACTTC	.	TRBV12-1	TRBJ2-7	.
CASSSSRGGTEAFF	TGCGCCAGCAGCTCCTCCAGGGGGGGGACTGAAGCTTTCTTT	TRBD1	TRBV4-1	TRBJ1-1	.
CASSSAENYEQYF	TGTGCCAGCAGTTCAGCAGAGAACTACGAGCAGTACTTC	.	TRBV6-6	TRBJ2-7	.
CASSPAQTLLAAAIF	TGTGCCAGCTCACCAGCCCAAACCTTACTAGCGGCCGCGATCTTC	TRBD2	TRBV18	TRBJ2-1	.
CASSFAPVQQETQYF	TGTGCCAGCAGCTTTGCCCCGGTGCAGCAAGAGACCCAGTACTTC	.	TRBV12-1	TRBJ2-5	.
CASNLGGAINQPQHF	TGTGCCAGCAATTTGGGGGGGGCTATCAATCAGCCCCAGCATTTT	.	TRBV2	TRBJ1-5	.
CASSLATDSNYGYTF	TGTGCCAGCAGTTTAGCAACCGACAGTAACTATGGCTACACCTTC	.	TRBV28	TRBJ1-2	once
CASRKAPTSTDTQYF	TGTGCCAGCCGGAAGGCCCCGACAAGCACAGATACGCAGTATTTT	.	TRBV6-1	TRBJ2-3	once